The clone carrying this T cell receptor (beta chain) was seen only once. Trimming removed 2 bases at V and 4 bases at J, with 10 bases between. This CDR3 is built from 14 residues. CDR1 is KGHSH and CDR2 is LQKENI in the germline V gene. The data belong to a study of blood T cell repertoires in COVID-19. Overall study context: Donors in the United States, Italy and Spain gave samples during acute or convalescent COVID-19.

The table came from immunoSEQ multiplex PCR; TCRdb's copy has only in-frame clones and leaves some out. The sample lists about 370,000 clones, roughly nine tenths occurring once. Patients from Seattle were sampled longitudinally, starting during active infection. The receptor was derived from a young woman with COVID-19, enrolled during active disease. Specimen: peripheral blood. The chain links TRBV18 to TRBJ2-3; D gene uncertain. The CDR3 DNA reads TGTGCCAGCTCACCAGGCGTGGGCGCAGATACGCAGTATTTT. Translating gives CASSPGVGADTQYF.